A single sample gave rise to the 9 T cell receptor beta chains below, sequenced in a study of T cell repertoires in cytomegalovirus infection. Using its own MiXCR run on the reads, TCRdb lists one record per CDR3 protein. The profile shows roughly 190,000 distinct CDR3 sequences, approximately 9.7% of them singletons. Sequenced sample: PBMCs. Source of these receptors: a human donor in good health (CMV status not recorded). Some clones in this sample may be carry-over from other donors' samples.

This clonotype was seen ten or more times. The chain couples TRBV12-3 or TRBV12-4 to TRBJ1-2; 9 nucleotides agree with TRBD1. V shed 5 bases and J 5 bases; nucleotides not matched to a gene: 3. The CDR3 runs to 13 residues. CDR3 region: CASSGQGYYGYTF. The CDR3 DNA reads as TGTGCCAGCAGTGGACAGGGGTATTATGGCTACACCTTC.

V gene TRBV28 combines with J gene TRBJ1-3, with 9 bases that match TRBD1. J gave up 7 bases and V 6 bases, and 10 bases lay outside the gene matches. Germline V CDR1 and CDR2: MDHEN, SYDVKM. This CDR3 is 15 amino acids long. The CDR3 is CASSPGQGVRNTIYF. In DNA, the CDR3 is TGTGCCAGCAGCCCGGGACAGGGTGTGCGGAACACCATATATTTT.

This clonotype was seen repeatedly, ten times or more. This chain uses TRBV24-1 with TRBJ2-1; maybe TRBD2 (7 bases). V lost 3 bases and J 1 base, leaving 12 bases between the germline ends. This CDR3 is 16 amino acids long. Germline V lookup: CDR1 KGHDR, CDR2 SFDVKD. This chain's CDR3 is CATSDAGALSYNEQFF. In DNA, the CDR3 is TGTGCCACCAGTGATGCGGGGGCGCTTTCCTACAATGAGCAGTTCTTC.

This clonotype was detected a few times. The chain carries TRBV23-1 and TRBJ2-3; 14 bases line up with TRBD2. TRBV23-1 is known as an ORF, though its function is uncertain. J gave up 0 bases and V 4 bases, and 6 bases lay outside the gene matches. This CDR3 has 18 residues. The CDR3 sequence: CASSPRLAGGGSTDTQYF. The CDR3 DNA sequence: TGCGCCAGCAGTCCTCGACTAGCGGGGGGGGGGAGCACAGATACGCAGTATTTT.

This clonotype was counted many times. The chain has TRBV6-1 and TRBJ1-2; 7 bases fit TRBD1. Trimming cost V 7 bases and J 5 bases; bases outside gene matches: 7. The CDR3 is 13 residues long. Germline CDR1 is MNHNS and CDR2 is SASEGT. The chain's CDR3 is CASTQTGSYGYTF. CDR3 nucleotides: TGTGCCAGCACTCAGACAGGGAGTTATGGCTACACCTTC.

This clonotype appeared a few times. The chain has TRBV11-2 and TRBJ2-7; tentatively, D is TRBD2 (5 bases). Between the trimmed V and J ends, which lost 5 bases and 6 bases, there was a span of 17 bases. CDR1 and CDR2 (germline): SGHAT, FQNNGV. This CDR3 contains 14 residues. The DNA of the CDR3 is TGTGCCAGCAGCCCCGCAAGCCCGGCGGGCGAGCAGTACTTC. Translating gives CASSPASPAGEQYF.

This clonotype was seen only a few times. The chain uses TRBV2 and TRBJ2-5; a possible D gene is TRBD2 (5 bases). V lost 1 base to trimming and J lost 5 bases, with 5 bases between them. The germline V gene has CDR1 SNHLY and CDR2 FYNNEI. The CDR3 runs to 12 residues. The CDR3 DNA sequence: TGTGCCAGCAGTGAAGAGCGGGAGACCCAGTACTTC. It codes for CASSEERETQYF.

This clonotype was recorded at least ten times. A read error may account for a junction end that differs from germline. The chain carries TRBV7-2 and TRBJ2-7, with D hard to call. This CDR3 region has 11 residues. From germline, CDR1 is SGHTA and CDR2 FQGNSA. As DNA, the CDR3 is TGTGCCAGCAGCTTAGAATACGTGCAGTACTTC. It encodes CASSLEYVQYF.

This clonotype was counted at least ten times. J is TRBJ1-1 and V is TRBV2, with 7 nucleotides matching TRBD1. The CDR3 is 13 residues long. J was trimmed by 3 bases and V by 4 bases; bases with no gene match: 2. CDR1 and CDR2 (germline): SNHLY, FYNNEI. DNA of the CDR3: TGTGCCAGCAGTGGACAGGGAGACACTGAAGCTTTCTTT. Translated, it gives CASSGQGDTEAFF.